This T cell receptor beta chain was found in a study of identical twins. MiXCR was run by TCRdb on the 5' RACE reads, yielding one entry per CDR3 protein. The sample records roughly 1.6 million distinct CDR3 sequences, about 31% being singletons. This clonotype was seen a few times. There are 13 residues in the CDR3. The germline V and J ends were trimmed by 3 bases and 5 bases, with 10 bases remaining between them. Germline CDR1 SEHNR, CDR2 FQNEAQ (reference sequence). This TCR was recovered from a newborn girl in good health. The V call is TRBV7-9, the J call TRBJ1-2; perhaps TRBD1 as D (5 bases). Sequencing input: cord blood. For the CDR3, the DNA is TGTGCCAGCAGCTTGGGGCATACGTATGGCTACACCTTC. Its translation: CASSLGHTYGYTF.